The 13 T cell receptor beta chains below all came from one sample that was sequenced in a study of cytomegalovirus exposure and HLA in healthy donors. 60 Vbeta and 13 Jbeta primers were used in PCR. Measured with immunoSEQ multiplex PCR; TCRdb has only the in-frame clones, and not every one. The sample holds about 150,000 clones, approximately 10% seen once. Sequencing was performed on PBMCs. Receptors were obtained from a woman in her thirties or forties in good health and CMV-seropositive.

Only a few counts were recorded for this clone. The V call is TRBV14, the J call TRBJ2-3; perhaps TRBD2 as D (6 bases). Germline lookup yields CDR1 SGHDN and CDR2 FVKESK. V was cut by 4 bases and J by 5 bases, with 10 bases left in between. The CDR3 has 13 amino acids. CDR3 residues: CASSPSGVDTQYF. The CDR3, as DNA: TGTGCCAGCAGCCCCTCGGGGGTAGATACGCAGTATTTT.

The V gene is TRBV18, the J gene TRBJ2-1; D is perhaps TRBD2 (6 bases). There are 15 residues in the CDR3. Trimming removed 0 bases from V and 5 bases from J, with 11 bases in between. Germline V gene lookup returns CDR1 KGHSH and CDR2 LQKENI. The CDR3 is CASSPPSGRDNEQFF. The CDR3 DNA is TGTGCCAGCTCACCACCTAGCGGCCGAGACAATGAGCAGTTCTTC.

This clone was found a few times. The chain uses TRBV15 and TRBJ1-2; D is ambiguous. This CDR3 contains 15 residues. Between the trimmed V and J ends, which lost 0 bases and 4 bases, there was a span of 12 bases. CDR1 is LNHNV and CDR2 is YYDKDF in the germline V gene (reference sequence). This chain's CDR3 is CATSRDPEGLYGYTF. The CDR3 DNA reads TGTGCCACCAGCAGAGATCCGGAGGGCCTCTATGGCTACACCTTC.

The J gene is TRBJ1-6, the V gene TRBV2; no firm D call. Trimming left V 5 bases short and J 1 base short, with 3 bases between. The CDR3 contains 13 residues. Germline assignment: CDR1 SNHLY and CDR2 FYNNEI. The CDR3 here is CASSSSYNSPLHF. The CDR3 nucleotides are TGTGCCAGCAGTTCATCCTATAATTCACCCCTCCACTTT.

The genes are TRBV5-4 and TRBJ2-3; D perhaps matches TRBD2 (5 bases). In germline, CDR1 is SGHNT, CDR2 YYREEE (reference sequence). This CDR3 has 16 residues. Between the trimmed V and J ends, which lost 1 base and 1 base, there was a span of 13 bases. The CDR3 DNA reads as TGTGCCAGCAGCTTGAAGAGTCTAGCTGGCACAGATACGCAGTATTTT. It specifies CASSLKSLAGTDTQYF.

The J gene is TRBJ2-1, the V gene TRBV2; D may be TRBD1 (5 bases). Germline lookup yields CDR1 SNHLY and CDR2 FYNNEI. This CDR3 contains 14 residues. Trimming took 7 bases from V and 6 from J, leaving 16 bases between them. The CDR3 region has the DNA TGTGCCAGCACAGGGAACCTCGTTCCCAATGAGCAGTTCTTC. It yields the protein CASTGNLVPNEQFF.

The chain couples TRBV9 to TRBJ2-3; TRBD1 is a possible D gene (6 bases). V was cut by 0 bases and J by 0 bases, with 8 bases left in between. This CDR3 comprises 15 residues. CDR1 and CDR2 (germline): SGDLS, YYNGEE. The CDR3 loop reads CASSVVGGSTDTQYF. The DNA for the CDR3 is TGTGCCAGCAGCGTAGTAGGGGGTAGCACAGATACGCAGTATTTT.

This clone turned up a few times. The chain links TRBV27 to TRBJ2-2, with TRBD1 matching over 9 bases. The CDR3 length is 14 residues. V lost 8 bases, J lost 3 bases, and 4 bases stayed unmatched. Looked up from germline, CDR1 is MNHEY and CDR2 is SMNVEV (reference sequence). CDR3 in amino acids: CASRTGDYTGELFF. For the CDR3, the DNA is TGTGCCAGCCGGACAGGGGACTACACCGGGGAGCTGTTTTTT.

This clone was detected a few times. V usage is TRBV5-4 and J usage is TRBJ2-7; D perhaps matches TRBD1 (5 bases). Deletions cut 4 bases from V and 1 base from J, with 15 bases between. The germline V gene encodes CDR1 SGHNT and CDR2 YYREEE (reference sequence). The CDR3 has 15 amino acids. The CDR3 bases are TGTGCCAGCAGCCCGCAGGGTACCCATTCCTACGAGCAGTACTTC. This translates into CASSPQGTHSYEQYF.

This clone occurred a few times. In DNA, the CDR3 is TGTGCCAGCAGCTTAATAGCGGCAGGGGGTTCCTACGAGCAGTACTTC. The encoded protein is CASSLIAAGGSYEQYF. This chain uses TRBV7-3 with TRBJ2-7; perhaps TRBD1 as D (7 bases). Trimming shortened V by 1 base and J by 1 base, and 14 bases separated the two germline ends. Germline V gene data show CDR1 as SGHTA and CDR2 as FQGTGA. CDR3 length equals 16 residues.

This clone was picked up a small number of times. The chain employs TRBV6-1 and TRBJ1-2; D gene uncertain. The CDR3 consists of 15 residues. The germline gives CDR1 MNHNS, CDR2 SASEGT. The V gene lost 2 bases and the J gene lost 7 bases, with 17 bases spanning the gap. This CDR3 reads CASSERVDGVRGYTF. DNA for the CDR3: TGTGCCAGCAGTGAAAGGGTTGACGGGGTCCGTGGCTACACCTTC.

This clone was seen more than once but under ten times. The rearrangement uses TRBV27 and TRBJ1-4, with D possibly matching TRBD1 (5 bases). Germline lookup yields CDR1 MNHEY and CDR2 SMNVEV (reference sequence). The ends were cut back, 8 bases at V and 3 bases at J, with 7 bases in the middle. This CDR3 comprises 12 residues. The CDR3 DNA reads TGTGCCAGCGGGGCGGCTAATGAAAAACTGTTTTTT. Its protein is CASGAANEKLFF.

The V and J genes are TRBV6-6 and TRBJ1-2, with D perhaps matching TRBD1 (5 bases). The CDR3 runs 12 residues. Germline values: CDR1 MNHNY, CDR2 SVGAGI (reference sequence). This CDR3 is CKVQGPNYGYTF. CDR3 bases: TGTAAAGTCCAGGGCCCTAACTATGGCTACACCTTC.